This T cell receptor (beta chain) was documented in a study of beta chain features in type 1 diabetes. Turning to the study itself: Across the samples, some 99 million sorted cells were examined in total. General study findings and limits: In all four CD4+ subsets, TCRB CDR3 length was significantly, moderately reduced in type 1 diabetes.

Comment on this clone: Its antigen is not known.

Sequencing targeted expressed TCRB transcripts, as all isolated RNA had been reverse transcribed. TCRdb keeps only in-frame clones here, not all; method: immunoSEQ multiplex PCR. Among roughly 500,000 clones, about 29% were seen once, and the ten largest hold around 0.065%. Each donor gave one heparinised blood draw averaging about 100 mL. The CDR3 consists of 15 residues. Germline CDR1 reads LNHNV; CDR2 reads YYDKDF (reference sequence). J lost 4 bases, V lost 2 bases, and 5 bases had no gene match. The chain recombines TRBV15 with TRBJ2-4, with 7 bases identical to TRBD1. The sequence derives from a young man in good health. The sample consisted of naive CD4+ T cells from blood. The DNA of the CDR3 is TGTGCCACCAGCAGACGGGGACAGTCAAAAAACATTCAGTACTTC. Amino acid sequence: CATSRRGQSKNIQYF. The full variable domain, its missing parts supplied by reference TRBV15 and TRBJ2-4, is DAMVIQNPRYQVTQFGKPVTLSCSQTLNHNVMYWYQQKSSQAPKLLFHYYDKDFNNEADTPDNFQSRRPNTSFCFLDIRSPGLGDTAMYLCATSRRGQSKNIQYFGAGTRLSVL.